This T cell receptor (beta chain) was observed in a study of T cell responses to AZD1222 COVID-19 vaccine. Overall study findings and caveats: Vaccine-related CD4 TCRs covered spike, predominating at 160-218 and 743-854.

Generated by immunoSEQ multiplex PCR, the TCRdb table keeps only in-frame clones and is missing some. The sample includes 140,000 to 150,000 clones, about 87% of them seen just once. This clone has just one count. Its target is not known. Sequenced here: peripheral blood, sampled on day 0 of AZD1222 vaccination. This receptor was taken from an adult in good health.

DNA of the CDR3: TGTGCCAGCAGCTGGAAATTAACCGGGGTTAGCACCGGGGAGCTGTTTTTT. Its protein product is CASSWKLTGVSTGELFF. The chain employs TRBV28 and TRBJ2-2; tentatively, D is TRBD2 (5 bases). The V end was cut by 6 bases, the J end by 4 bases, with 21 bases between. This CDR3 comprises 17 residues. Per the germline V gene, CDR1 is MDHEN and CDR2 is SYDVKM. Complete variable domain (other parts from reference TRBV28 and TRBJ2-2): DVKVTQSSRYLVKRTGEKVFLECVQDMDHENMFWYRQDPGLGLRLIYFSYDVKMKEKGDIPEGYSVSREKKERFSLILESASTNQTSMYLCASSWKLTGVSTGELFFGEGSRLTVL.